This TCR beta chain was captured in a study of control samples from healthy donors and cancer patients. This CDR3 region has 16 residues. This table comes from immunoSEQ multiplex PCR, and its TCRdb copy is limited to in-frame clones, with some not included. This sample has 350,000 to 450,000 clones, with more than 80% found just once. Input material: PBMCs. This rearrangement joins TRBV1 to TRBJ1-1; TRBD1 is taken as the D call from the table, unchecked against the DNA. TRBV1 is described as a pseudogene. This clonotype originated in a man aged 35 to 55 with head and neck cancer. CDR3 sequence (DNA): TGCACCAGCAGCCAAGATATTCAAGGTAGGGGATTAAAAGCTTTCTTT. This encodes CTSSQDIQGRGLKAFF.